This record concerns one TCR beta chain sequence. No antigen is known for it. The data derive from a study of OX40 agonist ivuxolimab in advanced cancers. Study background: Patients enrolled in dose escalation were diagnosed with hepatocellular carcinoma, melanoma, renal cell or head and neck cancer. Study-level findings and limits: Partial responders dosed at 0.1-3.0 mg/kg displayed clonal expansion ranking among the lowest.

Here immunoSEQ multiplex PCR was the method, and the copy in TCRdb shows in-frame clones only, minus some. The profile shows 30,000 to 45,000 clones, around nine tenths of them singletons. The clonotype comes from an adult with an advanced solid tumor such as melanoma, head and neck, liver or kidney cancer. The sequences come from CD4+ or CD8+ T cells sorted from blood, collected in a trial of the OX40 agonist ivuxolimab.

CDR3 DNA: TGTGCCAGCACCCAGGACGGATCTAGCACAGATACGCAGTATTTT. Its translation: CASTQDGSSTDTQYF. The rearrangement uses TRBV6-5 and TRBJ2-3; D remains ambiguous. Germline V CDR1 and CDR2: MNHEY, SVGAGI. The CDR3 length is 15 residues. Trimming took off 7 bases at V and 0 bases at J, with 14 bases between the two ends.